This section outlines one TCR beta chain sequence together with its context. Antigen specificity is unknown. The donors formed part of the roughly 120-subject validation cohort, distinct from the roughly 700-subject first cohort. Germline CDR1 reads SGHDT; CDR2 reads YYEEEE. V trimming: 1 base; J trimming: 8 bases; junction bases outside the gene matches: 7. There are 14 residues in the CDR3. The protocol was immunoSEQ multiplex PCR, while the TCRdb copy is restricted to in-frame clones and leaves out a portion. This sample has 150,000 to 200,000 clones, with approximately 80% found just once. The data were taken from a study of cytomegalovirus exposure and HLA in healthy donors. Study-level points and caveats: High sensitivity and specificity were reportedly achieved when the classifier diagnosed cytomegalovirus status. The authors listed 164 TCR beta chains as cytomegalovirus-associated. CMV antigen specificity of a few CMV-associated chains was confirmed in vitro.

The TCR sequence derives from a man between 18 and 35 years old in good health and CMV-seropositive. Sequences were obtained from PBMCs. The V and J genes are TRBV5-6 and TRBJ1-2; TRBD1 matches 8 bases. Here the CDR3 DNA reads TGTGCCAGCAGCTTGACCAGGGGGCTAGGAGGCTACACCTTC. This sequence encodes CASSLTRGLGGYTF.